This T cell receptor (beta chain) was recorded in a study of T cells after yellow fever vaccination. Overall study findings and caveats: Clonotypes shared by both compartments, CD4 and CD8, made up a small share. It was a weaker secondary response, yet one that peaked faster, at day 5 versus 15.

The CDR3 runs 14 residues. From germline, CDR1 is SGDLS and CDR2 YYNGEE. Trimming cost V 0 bases and J 10 bases, with 11 bases left between them. This clonotype was counted at least ten times. Its antigen remains unidentified. MiXCR, applied by TCRdb to the 5' RACE reads, yields one record per CDR3 protein. The sample lists 300,000 to 400,000 distinct CDR3 sequences, approximately 4.2% occurring once. This clonotype originated in a man younger than 35 who received the YFV17D yellow fever vaccine. The chain employs TRBV9 and TRBJ1-6; D possibly corresponds to TRBD1 (5 bases). The starting material was PBMCs, obtained 5 days after the yellow fever booster vaccination. CDR3 DNA: TGTGCCAGCAGCGTAGCTAATAGGGGATCACCCCTCCACTTT. As protein: CASSVANRGSPLHF. Variable domain in full (rest from reference TRBV9 and TRBJ1-6): DSGVTQTPKHLITATGQRVTLRCSPRSGDLSVYWYQQSLDQGLQFLIQYYNGEERAKGNILERFSAQQFPDLHSELNLSSLELGDSALYFCASSVANRGSPLHFGNGTRLTVT.